The source of this TCR beta chain is a study of beta chain features in type 1 diabetes. V gave up 5 bases and J gave up 0 bases, with 11 bases separating them. The CDR3 runs to 16 residues. CDR1 and CDR2 from the germline V gene are SGHTA and FQGNSA. Notes on the study in general: Patients and controls would be equally affected if PCR favored shorter templates. The naive, central memory and Treg TCRB repertoires looked more alike in patients than they did in healthy donors. Researchers report that Type 1 diabetes patients had moderately but significantly shorter TCRB CDR3s across all four CD4+ subsets.

Comment on this clone: Antigen specificity is unknown.

The sequenced template was cDNA made from the entire isolated RNA. Profiled with immunoSEQ multiplex PCR; TCRdb holds only in-frame clones, not every one. The sample lists roughly 350,000 clones; about 11% were seen once. The sequenced material came from naive CD4+ T cells from blood. The clonotype originates from a woman aged 25 to 45 in good health. The J gene is TRBJ2-6, the V gene TRBV7-2; D is unresolved. As DNA, the CDR3 is TGTGCCAGCAGCCGACTCCAAGGCTCTGGGGCCAACGTCCTGACTTTC. Translation: CASSRLQGSGANVLTF.